These 10 T cell receptor beta chains were all obtained from the same sample, sequenced in a study of CD8 T cells in ankylosing spondylitis. Overall study findings and caveats: Roughly 8 highly homologous variants made up a TCR beta motif, and this motif appeared characteristic of ankylosing spondylitis blood.

Their target antigens are unknown. MiXCR, applied by TCRdb to the 5' RACE reads, yields one record per CDR3 protein. The sample includes about 800,000 distinct CDR3 sequences, 10% to 15% of them seen just once. Sequenced: blood, either unsorted or a sorted T cell fraction (not recorded which). These receptors came from a male donor with ankylosing spondylitis.

The chain employs TRBV4-1 and TRBJ1-1; D possibly corresponds to TRBD1 (5 bases). With 2 bases removed from V and 5 bases from J, the gap between germline ends came to 15 bases. The CDR3 totals 15 residues. Germline lookup yields CDR1 MGHRA and CDR2 YSYEKL. This chain's CDR3 is CASSQLGDRGTEAFF. For the CDR3, the DNA is TGCGCCAGCAGCCAATTGGGGGACCGGGGGACTGAAGCTTTCTTT.

This clonotype showed up many times. J is TRBJ2-1 and V is TRBV7-2; D call uncertain. CDR3 length equals 15 residues. Germline V lookup: CDR1 SGHTA, CDR2 FQGNSA. V shed 1 base and J shed 7 bases, with 14 bases lying between them. The CDR3 protein is CASSLDVSFGNEQFF. The CDR3 region has the DNA TGTGCCAGCAGCTTAGACGTGTCTTTCGGGAATGAGCAGTTCTTC. Based on the CDR3 plus reference TRBV7-2 and TRBJ2-1, the full variable domain is GAGVSQSPSNKVTEKGKDVELRCDPISGHTALYWYRQSLGQGLEFLIYFQGNSAPDKSGLPSDRFSAERTGGSVSTLTIQRTQQEDSAVYLCASSLDVSFGNEQFFGPGTRLTVL.

This clonotype was found many times. The chain links TRBV9 to TRBJ2-3, with D hard to call. The CDR3 is made up of 14 amino acids. Trimming shortened V by 0 bases and J by 5 bases, and 10 bases separated the two germline ends. Germline V gives CDR1 SGDLS, CDR2 YYNGEE. The CDR3 nucleotides read TGTGCCAGCAGCGTAGTTCTGGAGAGAGATACGCAGTATTTT. Protein: CASSVVLERDTQYF.

This clonotype was counted between two and nine times. This chain connects TRBV29-1 to TRBJ2-7; D may be TRBD1 (6 bases). This CDR3 spans 10 amino acids. Germline V gene sequence: CDR1 SQVTM, CDR2 ANQGSEA. Trimming shortened V by 6 bases and J by 10 bases, and 13 bases separated the two germline ends. DNA for the CDR3: TGCAGCGTAATACACAGGGTACAGTACTTC. Translated, it gives CSVIHRVQYF.

This clonotype showed up just a few times. The rearrangement joins TRBV6-1 to TRBJ2-3; D assignment may be TRBD1 or TRBD2 (5 bases each). The CDR3 spans 16 residues. Trimming left V 6 bases short and J 5 bases short, with 21 bases between. Germline V gene sequence: CDR1 MNHNS, CDR2 SASEGT. The chain's CDR3 is CASRTAEAGAIDTQYF. The CDR3 DNA follows: TGTGCCAGCAGGACAGCGGAGGCGGGTGCGATAGATACGCAGTATTTT.

The V gene is TRBV28, the J gene TRBJ2-5; 10 bases are shared with TRBD2. Germline V gene data show CDR1 as MDHEN and CDR2 as SYDVKM. The CDR3 sequence is 16 residues long. V was clipped by 6 bases and J by 5 bases; unmatched bases: 12. The chain's CDR3 is CASSFPGLAPSETQYF. In DNA, the CDR3 is TGTGCCAGCAGCTTTCCGGGACTAGCGCCGTCGGAGACCCAGTACTTC.

This clonotype has only a few counts. The gene calls are TRBV7-8 and TRBJ1-1; TRBD1 is a possible D gene (6 bases). Germline V gives CDR1 SGHVS, CDR2 FQNEAQ. Trimming pared 0 bases from V and 4 bases from J, leaving 18 bases between. The CDR3 extends over 17 amino acids. CDR3 sequence reads: CASSLAVGGSEITEAFF. The CDR3 DNA sequence: TGTGCCAGCAGCTTAGCGGTTGGGGGCAGCGAAATCACTGAAGCTTTCTTT. Full variable domain (missing parts from reference TRBV7-8 and TRBJ1-1): GAGVSQSPRYKVAKRGQDVALRCDPISGHVSLFWYQQALGQGPEFLTYFQNEAQLDKSGLPSDRFFAERPEGSVSTLKIQRTQQEDSAVYLCASSLAVGGSEITEAFFGQGTRLTVV.

This clonotype was counted many times. V and J are TRBV9 and TRBJ2-5; 7 bases map to TRBD1. V trimming: 5 bases; J trimming: 5 bases; junction bases outside the gene matches: 6. Looked up from germline, CDR1 is SGDLS and CDR2 is YYNGEE. There are 13 residues in the CDR3. CDR3 DNA: TGTGCCAGCAGTCGACAGGGATACGAGACCCAGTACTTC. This codes for CASSRQGYETQYF.

This clonotype appeared a few times. The chain couples TRBV5-1 to TRBJ2-1; D ambiguous. This CDR3 contains 13 residues. Germline values: CDR1 SGHRS, CDR2 YFSETQ. V was cut by 7 bases and J by 7 bases, with 15 bases left in between. In DNA form, the CDR3 reads TGCGCCAGCCAACCTATAGTGGGGAATGAGCAGTTCTTC. Encoded protein: CASQPIVGNEQFF.

This clonotype showed up many times. This chain joins TRBV20-1 and TRBJ2-3; 8 bases are shared with TRBD1. The CDR3 covers 14 residues. Germline CDR1 reads DFQATT; CDR2 reads SNEGSKA (reference sequence). Unmatched junction bases numbered 7, after V lost 3 bases and J lost 5 bases. CDR3 in DNA: TGCAGTGCTAGTCTCCGGACAGGGATAGATACGCAGTATTTT. This translates into CSASLRTGIDTQYF.